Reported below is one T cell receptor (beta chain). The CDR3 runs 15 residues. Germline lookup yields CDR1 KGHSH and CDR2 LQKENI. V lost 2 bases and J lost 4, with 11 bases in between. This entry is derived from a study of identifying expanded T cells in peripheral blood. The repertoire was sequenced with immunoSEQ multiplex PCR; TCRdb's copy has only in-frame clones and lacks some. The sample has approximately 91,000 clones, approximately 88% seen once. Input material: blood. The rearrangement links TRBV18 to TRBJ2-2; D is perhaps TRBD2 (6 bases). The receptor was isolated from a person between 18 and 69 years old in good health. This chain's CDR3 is CASSPKGLATGELFF. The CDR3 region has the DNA TGTGCCAGCTCACCAAAGGGACTCGCCACCGGGGAGCTGTTTTTT.